This passage covers 18 T cell receptor beta chains from one sample sequenced in a study of breast tumors, draining lymph nodes, adjacent tissues. TCRdb re-analysed the multiplex PCR reads in MiXCR, keeping a single row per CDR3 protein. The repertoire holds around 130,000 distinct CDR3 sequences, with about 20% as singletons. Breast cancer patients provided tissue from their axillary draining lymph nodes. The sample consisted of axillary lymph node tissue. Source of these receptors: a female donor with breast cancer. Some clones in this sample may be carry-over from other donors' samples.

On this clonotype: One end of the junction does not line up with germline, which may come from a read error. The chain recombines TRBV6-5 with TRBJ2-7; 8 bases match TRBD2. CDR1 and CDR2 (germline): MNHEY, SVGAGI. CDR3 length: 15 amino acids. The CDR3 DNA sequence: TGTGCCAGCAGTTACGGTGCCGGGAGGGCCCACGAGCAGTGCTTC. Amino acids: CASSYGAGRAHEQCF.

Note on this clonotype: This may be a read error, as it is one base from a much larger clone. This sequence joins TRBV20-1 and TRBJ2-1; unclear D gene. Germline V gene lookup returns CDR1 DFQATT and CDR2 SNEGSKA (reference sequence). This CDR3 has 14 amino acids. The CDR3 spells CGAPASGSYNEQFF. The CDR3 DNA sequence: TGCGGTGCTCCAGCTAGTGGCTCCTACAATGAGCAGTTCTTC.

This clonotype appeared many times. The gene calls are TRBV5-5 and TRBJ1-2; D is ambiguous. The germline gives CDR1 SGHKS, CDR2 YYEKEE (reference sequence). V was clipped by 4 bases and J by 3 bases, with 7 bases between them. The CDR3 is 12 residues long. CDR3 bases: TGTGCCAGCAGCCCCGACGACTATGGCTACACCTTC. Translation: CASSPDDYGYTF. Based on the CDR3 plus reference TRBV5-5 and TRBJ1-2, the full variable domain is DAGVTQSPTHLIKTRGQQVTLRCSPISGHKSVSWYQQVLGQGPQFIFQYYEKEERGRGNFPDRFSARQFPNYSSELNVNALLLGDSALYLCASSPDDYGYTFGSGTRLTVV.

This clonotype appeared many times. This chain's CDR3 is CATSDPTGNTGELFF. The CDR3 bases are TGTGCCACCAGTGACCCTACAGGGAACACCGGGGAGCTGTTTTTT. V is TRBV24-1 and J is TRBJ2-2; D possibly corresponds to TRBD1 (5 bases). The germline V and J ends were trimmed by 4 bases and 1 base, with 9 bases remaining between them. CDR3 length: 15 residues. Germline V CDR1 and CDR2: KGHDR, SFDVKD.

On this clonotype: This sequence may be a read error, since a much larger clone differs from it by one base. The CDR3 nucleotides read TGTGCCAGCGGCTTTGGCGGGAGTGCCTACAATGAGCAGTTCTTC. This sequence encodes CASGFGGSAYNEQFF. The chain carries TRBV11-2 and TRBJ2-1; 7 bases are shared with TRBD2. The germline CDR1 and CDR2 sequences are SGHAT and FQNNGV. The CDR3 is 15 residues long.

This clonotype showed up many times. The V and J genes are TRBV5-1 and TRBJ2-1, with TRBD2 matching over 14 bases. The CDR3 has 17 amino acids. CDR1 and CDR2 from the germline V gene are SGHRS and YFSETQ. V trimming: 3 bases; J trimming: 7 bases; junction bases outside the gene matches: 9. The DNA of the CDR3 is TGCGCCAGCAGCTCCGGGACTAGCGGGAGTATTGGGAATGAGCAGTTCTTC. This codes for CASSSGTSGSIGNEQFF.

About this clonotype: A read error may be the cause here, since a much bigger clone is one base away. The chain joins TRBV5-1 to TRBJ2-1; a possible D gene is TRBD1 (6 bases). V lost 10 bases and J 4 bases, leaving 12 bases between the germline ends. The CDR3 spans 12 residues. Germline loops: CDR1 SGHRS, CDR2 YFSETQ. As DNA, the CDR3 is TGCGCCGGTACCACAGGGTACAATGAGCAGTTCTTC. Amino acid sequence: CAGTTGYNEQFF.

This clonotype has at least ten counts. The chain employs TRBV12-3 or TRBV12-4 and TRBJ2-1, with D possibly matching TRBD2 (6 bases). The CDR3 loop spans 13 amino acids. Trimming took 3 bases from V and 6 from J, leaving 9 bases between them. The CDR3 sequence: CASSFGRINEQFF. CDR3 coding DNA: TGTGCCAGCAGTTTCGGGAGAATCAATGAGCAGTTCTTC.

This clonotype was seen ten or more times. This chain connects TRBV7-6 to TRBJ1-6; D gene ambiguous. Germline values: CDR1 SGHVS, CDR2 FNYEAQ. V was shortened by 4 bases and J by 6 bases, with 4 bases between the two germline ends. The CDR3 extends over 12 amino acids. CDR3 protein: CASSYFNSPLHF. CDR3 DNA: TGTGCCAGCAGCTATTTTAATTCACCCCTCCACTTT. Full variable domain (missing parts from reference TRBV7-6 and TRBJ1-6): GAGVSQSPRYKVTKRGQDVALRCDPISGHVSLYWYRQALGQGPEFLTYFNYEAQQDKSGLPNDRFSAERPEGSISTLTIQRTEQRDSAMYRCASSYFNSPLHFGNGTRLTVT.

This clonotype was seen at least ten times. The genes are TRBV7-9 and TRBJ2-3; D is possibly TRBD1 or TRBD2 (5 bases each). V dropped 4 bases and J dropped 5 bases, with 10 bases sitting between them. Per germline, CDR1 SEHNR and CDR2 FQNEAQ (reference sequence). This CDR3 has 13 residues. The CDR3 coding sequence is TGTGCCAGCAGCTCCCCTGGGGGAGATACGCAGTATTTT. It translates to CASSSPGGDTQYF.

About this clonotype itself: A much larger clone lies one base from this, so it may be a read error. The chain carries TRBV4-1 and TRBJ2-1; D remains unclear. CDR1 is MGHRA and CDR2 is YSYEKL in the germline V gene. V lost 0 bases and J 2 bases, leaving 14 bases between the germline ends. This CDR3 is 17 amino acids long. The CDR3 DNA sequence: TGCGCCAGCAGCCAAGACCCCAGAGAAGACCCCTACAATGAGCAGTTCTTC. It is translated as CASSQDPREDPYNEQFF.

The table lists this clonotype with many counts. This chain joins TRBV7-7 and TRBJ2-2, with D possibly matching TRBD2 (6 bases). This CDR3 is built from 12 residues. The V gene lost 11 bases and the J gene lost 4 bases, with 11 bases spanning the gap. Germline CDR1 reads SSHAT; CDR2 reads FNYEAQ (reference sequence). The chain's CDR3 is CAWGDFTGELFF. The CDR3, as DNA: TGTGCCTGGGGGGACTTCACCGGGGAGCTGTTTTTT.

This clonotype has at least ten counts. The chain uses TRBV28 and TRBJ2-5; D remains ambiguous. V shed 3 bases and J shed 6 bases, with 17 bases lying between them. The CDR3 has 15 amino acids. Germline loops: CDR1 MDHEN, CDR2 SYDVKM. The CDR3 bases are TGTGCCAGCAGTTTCCTGAGTGGGTTCCGGCAGACCCAGTACTTC. It yields the protein CASSFLSGFRQTQYF.

This clonotype was recorded many times. The rearrangement links TRBV12-3 or TRBV12-4 to TRBJ2-1; 9 nucleotides align to TRBD2. CDR3 length: 14 amino acids. Trimming removed 3 bases from V and 3 bases from J; junction bases left unmatched: 0. The CDR3 sequence is CASSFSGSYNEQFF. The CDR3 nucleotides are TGTGCCAGCAGTTTTAGCGGGAGCTACAATGAGCAGTTCTTC.

The V gene is TRBV28, the J gene TRBJ2-1; tentatively, D is TRBD1 (5 bases). Trimming shortened V by 6 bases and J by 4 bases, and 10 bases separated the two germline ends. The CDR3 has 13 residues. Germline lookup yields CDR1 MDHEN and CDR2 SYDVKM. The CDR3 nucleotides read TGTGCCAGCAGCCCCGACAGATACAATGAGCAGTTCTTC. This sequence encodes CASSPDRYNEQFF.

This clonotype showed up just a few times. This chain links TRBV7-2 with TRBJ2-7; D remains unclear. V lost 2 bases and J 3 bases, leaving 5 bases between the germline ends. The germline V gene has CDR1 SGHTA and CDR2 FQGNSA. This CDR3 comprises 12 residues. The CDR3 loop is CASSLMNYEQYF. CDR3 in DNA: TGTGCCAGCAGCTTAATGAACTACGAGCAGTACTTC. Complete variable domain (other parts from reference TRBV7-2 and TRBJ2-7): GAGVSQSPSNKVTEKGKDVELRCDPISGHTALYWYRQSLGQGLEFLIYFQGNSAPDKSGLPSDRFSAERTGGSVSTLTIQRTQQEDSAVYLCASSLMNYEQYFGPGTRLTVT.

The V and J genes are TRBV7-8 and TRBJ2-3; 13 nucleotides match TRBD2. The CDR3 extends over 17 amino acids. From germline, CDR1 is SGHVS and CDR2 FQNEAQ. The J segment lost 3 bases and the V segment lost 2 bases, leaving 5 bases of the junction unmatched. This CDR3 is CASSLRPGLAGTDTQYF. In DNA, the CDR3 is TGTGCCAGCAGCTTAAGGCCGGGACTAGCGGGAACAGATACGCAGTATTTT.

In its sample, this clonotype was seen many times. The genes are TRBV28 and TRBJ2-7; perhaps TRBD1 as D (5 bases). The germline V and J ends were trimmed by 6 bases and 1 base, with 19 bases remaining between them. CDR1 is MDHEN, CDR2 SYDVKM, per germline. The CDR3 is 16 residues long. Here the CDR3 DNA reads TGTGCCAGCAGCACCCCAGGGAACGCTCTTTCCTACGAGCAGTACTTC. As protein: CASSTPGNALSYEQYF.